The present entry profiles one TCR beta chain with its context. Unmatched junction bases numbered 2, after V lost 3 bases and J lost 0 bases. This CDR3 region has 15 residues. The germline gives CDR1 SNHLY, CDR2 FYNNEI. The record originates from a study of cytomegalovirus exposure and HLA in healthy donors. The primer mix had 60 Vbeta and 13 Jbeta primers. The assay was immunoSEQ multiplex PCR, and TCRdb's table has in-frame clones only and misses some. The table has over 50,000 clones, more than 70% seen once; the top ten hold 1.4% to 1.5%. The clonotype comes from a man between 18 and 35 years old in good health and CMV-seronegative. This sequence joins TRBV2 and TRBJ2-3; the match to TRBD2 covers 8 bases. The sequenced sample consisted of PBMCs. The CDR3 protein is CASSESGGSTDTQYF. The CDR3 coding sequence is TGTGCCAGCAGTGAGAGCGGGGGCAGCACAGATACGCAGTATTTT. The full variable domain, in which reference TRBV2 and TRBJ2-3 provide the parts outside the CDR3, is EPEVTQTPSHQVTQMGQEVILRCVPISNHLYFYWYRQILGQKVEFLVSFYNNEISEKSEIFDDQFSVERPDGSNFTLKIRSTKLEDSAMYFCASSESGGSTDTQYFGPGTRLTVL.